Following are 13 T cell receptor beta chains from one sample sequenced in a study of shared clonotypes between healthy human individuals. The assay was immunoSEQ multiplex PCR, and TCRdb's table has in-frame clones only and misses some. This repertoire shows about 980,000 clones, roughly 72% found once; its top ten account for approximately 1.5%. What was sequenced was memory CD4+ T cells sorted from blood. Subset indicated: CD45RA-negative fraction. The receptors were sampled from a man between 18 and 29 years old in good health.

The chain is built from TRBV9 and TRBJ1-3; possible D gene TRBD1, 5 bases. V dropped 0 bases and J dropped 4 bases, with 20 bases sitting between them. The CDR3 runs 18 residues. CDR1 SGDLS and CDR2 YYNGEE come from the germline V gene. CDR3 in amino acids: CASSVDTPIGTTGNTIYF. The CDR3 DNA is TGTGCCAGCAGCGTAGACACCCCAATCGGGACGACGGGAAACACCATATATTTT. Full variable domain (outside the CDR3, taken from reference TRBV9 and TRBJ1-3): DSGVTQTPKHLITATGQRVTLRCSPRSGDLSVYWYQQSLDQGLQFLIQYYNGEERAKGNILERFSAQQFPDLHSELNLSSLELGDSALYFCASSVDTPIGTTGNTIYFGEGSWLTVV.

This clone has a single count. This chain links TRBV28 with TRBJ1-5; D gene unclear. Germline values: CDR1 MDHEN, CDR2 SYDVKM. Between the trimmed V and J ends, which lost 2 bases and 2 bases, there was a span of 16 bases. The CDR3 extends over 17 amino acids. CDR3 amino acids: CASSLGTPSKGNQPQHF. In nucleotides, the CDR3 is TGTGCCAGCAGTTTAGGAACACCTTCAAAGGGCAATCAGCCCCAGCATTTT.

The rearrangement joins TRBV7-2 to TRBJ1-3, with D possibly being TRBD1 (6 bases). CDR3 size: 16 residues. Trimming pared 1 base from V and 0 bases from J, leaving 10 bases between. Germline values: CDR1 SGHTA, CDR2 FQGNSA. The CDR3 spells CASSLGDINSGNTIYF. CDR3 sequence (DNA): TGTGCCAGCAGCTTAGGGGACATTAACTCTGGAAACACCATATATTTT.

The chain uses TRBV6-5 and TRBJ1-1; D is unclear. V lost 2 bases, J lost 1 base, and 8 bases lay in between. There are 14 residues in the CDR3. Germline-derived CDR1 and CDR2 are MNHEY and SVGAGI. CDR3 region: CASSYRERNTEAFF. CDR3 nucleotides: TGTGCCAGCAGTTACAGGGAGCGGAACACTGAAGCTTTCTTT.

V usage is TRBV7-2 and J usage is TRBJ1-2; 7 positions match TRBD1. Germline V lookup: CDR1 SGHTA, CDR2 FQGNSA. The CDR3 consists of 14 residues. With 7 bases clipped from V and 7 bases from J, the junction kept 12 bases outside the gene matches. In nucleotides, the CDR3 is TGTGCCAGCACCGAACGAACAGGGGAGTTTGGCTACACCTTC. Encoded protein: CASTERTGEFGYTF.

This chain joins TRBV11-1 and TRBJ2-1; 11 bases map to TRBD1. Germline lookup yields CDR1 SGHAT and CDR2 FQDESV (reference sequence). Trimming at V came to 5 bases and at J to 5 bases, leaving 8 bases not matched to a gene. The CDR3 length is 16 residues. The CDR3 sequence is CASSNWTGGIDNEQFF. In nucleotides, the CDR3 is TGTGCCAGCAGCAACTGGACAGGGGGCATCGACAATGAGCAGTTCTTC.

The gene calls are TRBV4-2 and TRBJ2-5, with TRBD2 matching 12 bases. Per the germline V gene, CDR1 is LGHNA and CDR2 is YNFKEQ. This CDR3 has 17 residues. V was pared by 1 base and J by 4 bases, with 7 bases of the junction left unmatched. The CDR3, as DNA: TGTGCCAGCAGCCAAGCGGTCTCTAGCGGGGGGGGAGAGACCCAGTACTTC. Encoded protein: CASSQAVSSGGGETQYF.

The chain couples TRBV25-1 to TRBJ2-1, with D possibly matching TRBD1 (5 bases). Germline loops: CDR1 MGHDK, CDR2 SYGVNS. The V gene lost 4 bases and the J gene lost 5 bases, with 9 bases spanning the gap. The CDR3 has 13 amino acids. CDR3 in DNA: TGTGCCAGCAGTGTTATCAGGGACAATGAGCAGTTCTTC. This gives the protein CASSVIRDNEQFF. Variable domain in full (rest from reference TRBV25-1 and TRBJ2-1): EADIYQTPRYLVIGTGKKITLECSQTMGHDKMYWYQQDPGMELHLIHYSYGVNSTEKGDLSSESTVSRIRTEHFPLTLESARPSHTSQYLCASSVIRDNEQFFGPGTRLTVL.

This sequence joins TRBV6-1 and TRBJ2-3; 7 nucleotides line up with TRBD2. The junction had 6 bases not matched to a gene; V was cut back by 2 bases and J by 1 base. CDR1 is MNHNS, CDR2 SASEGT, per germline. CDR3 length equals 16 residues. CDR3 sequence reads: CASSETGLAGTDTQYF. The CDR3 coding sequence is TGTGCCAGCAGTGAAACGGGGCTAGCGGGCACAGATACGCAGTATTTT.

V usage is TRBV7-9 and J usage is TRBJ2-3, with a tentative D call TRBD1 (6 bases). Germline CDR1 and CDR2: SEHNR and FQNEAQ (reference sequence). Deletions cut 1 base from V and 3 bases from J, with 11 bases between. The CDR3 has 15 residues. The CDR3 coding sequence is TGTGCCAGCAGCTTAGTGCTTACAGGGACAGATACGCAGTATTTT. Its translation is CASSLVLTGTDTQYF.

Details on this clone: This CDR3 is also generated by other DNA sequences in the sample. CDR3 sequence reads: CASSESTDTQYF. DNA of the CDR3: TGTGCCAGCAGTGAGAGCACAGATACGCAGTATTTT. The chain links TRBV28 to TRBJ2-3, with D uncertain. The CDR3 contains 12 residues. CDR1 and CDR2 (germline): MDHEN, SYDVKM. The V end lost 5 bases, the J end lost 0 bases, and 3 bases lay between the germline ends.

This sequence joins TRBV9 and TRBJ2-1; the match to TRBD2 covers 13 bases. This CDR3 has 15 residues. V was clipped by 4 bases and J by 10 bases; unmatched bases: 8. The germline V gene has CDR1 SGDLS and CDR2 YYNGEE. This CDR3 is CASSPARTSGGEQFF. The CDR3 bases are TGTGCCAGCAGCCCCGCCCGGACTAGCGGGGGAGAGCAGTTCTTC.

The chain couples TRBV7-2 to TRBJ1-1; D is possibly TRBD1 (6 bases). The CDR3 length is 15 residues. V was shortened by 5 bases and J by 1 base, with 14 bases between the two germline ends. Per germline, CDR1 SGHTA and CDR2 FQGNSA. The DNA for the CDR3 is TGTGCCAGCAGCCCCTACAGGGTGGGGAACACTGAAGCTTTCTTT. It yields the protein CASSPYRVGNTEAFF.